The 16 T cell receptor beta chains given below trace back to one sample, sequenced in a study of blood T cell repertoires in COVID-19. Produced via immunoSEQ multiplex PCR; TCRdb's table is partial and in-frame only. The table has 200,000 to 250,000 clones, less than 85% seen once; the top ten hold under 3%. Sequenced: peripheral blood. The receptor set was obtained from a woman aged 70 to 79 with active or convalescent COVID-19.

The genes are TRBV13 and TRBJ2-7; D is perhaps TRBD2 (5 bases). V lost 5 bases, J lost 5 bases, and 13 bases lay in between. Germline V CDR1 and CDR2: PRHDT, FYEKMQ (reference sequence). CDR3 length: 13 amino acids. CDR3 amino acids: CASSPGVRDEQYF. CDR3 DNA: TGTGCCAGCAGCCCCGGGGTCCGGGACGAGCAGTACTTC.

The rearrangement uses TRBV6-5 and TRBJ2-1; TRBD2 agrees at 8 bases. The trim removed 6 bases at V and 0 bases at J, leaving 1 base unmatched. The CDR3 has 14 amino acids. The germline gives CDR1 MNHEY, CDR2 SVGAGI. CDR3 in amino acids: CASRSGGSYNEQFF. CDR3 sequence (DNA): TGTGCCAGCAGAAGCGGGGGCTCCTACAATGAGCAGTTCTTC.

The CDR3 protein is CASSGQGGSTEAFF. The CDR3 coding sequence is TGTGCCAGCAGCGGACAGGGGGGATCCACTGAAGCTTTCTTT. The rearrangement uses TRBV2 and TRBJ1-1; 10 bases are shared with TRBD1. Germline CDR1 and CDR2: SNHLY and FYNNEI. Trimming cost V 6 bases and J 4 bases; bases outside gene matches: 5. The length of the CDR3 is 14 residues.

The chain carries TRBV7-2 and TRBJ2-2; 8 nucleotides match TRBD1. CDR1 is SGHTA and CDR2 is FQGNSA in the germline V gene. This CDR3 has 15 residues. V trimming: 3 bases; J trimming: 6 bases; junction bases outside the gene matches: 6. The CDR3: CASSFSGGAAGELFF. CDR3 bases: TGTGCCAGCAGCTTCTCAGGGGGCGCGGCCGGGGAGCTGTTTTTT.

This clone showed up just once. The chain recombines TRBV7-2 with TRBJ1-5; D ambiguous. Trimming shortened V by 2 bases and J by 1 base, and 3 bases separated the two germline ends. The CDR3 totals 13 residues. The germline V gene has CDR1 SGHTA and CDR2 FQGNSA. The CDR3 spells CASSLLSNQPQHF. CDR3 nucleotides: TGTGCCAGCAGCTTACTCAGCAATCAGCCCCAGCATTTT. The full variable domain, with the rest looked up from reference TRBV7-2 and TRBJ1-5, is GAGVSQSPSNKVTEKGKDVELRCDPISGHTALYWYRQSLGQGLEFLIYFQGNSAPDKSGLPSDRFSAERTGGSVSTLTIQRTQQEDSAVYLCASSLLSNQPQHFGDGTRLSIL.

This chain uses TRBV7-2 with TRBJ1-5, with TRBD1 as a possible D gene (6 bases). CDR3 length: 13 amino acids. Per germline, CDR1 SGHTA and CDR2 FQGNSA. Trimming pared 5 bases from V and 5 bases from J, leaving 10 bases between. The CDR3 nucleotides are TGTGCCAGCAGCGCCCGACAGGATCAGCCCCAGCATTTT. Encoded protein: CASSARQDQPQHF.

In its sample, this clone was seen once. The gene calls are TRBV29-1 and TRBJ2-5; D gene uncertain. Trimming took 4 bases from V and 2 from J, leaving 5 bases between them. Germline V lookup: CDR1 SQVTM, CDR2 ANQGSEA. The CDR3 consists of 11 residues. The CDR3 region is CSVARQETQYF. DNA of the CDR3: TGCAGCGTTGCCAGGCAAGAGACCCAGTACTTC.

This chain uses TRBV12-5 with TRBJ1-2, with a possible D match to TRBD1 (5 bases). Germline V CDR1 and CDR2: LGHNT, FRNRAP. The CDR3 has 15 residues. V was trimmed by 0 bases and J by 4 bases, leaving 12 bases between them. The CDR3 DNA follows: TGTGCTAGTGGTTTGGTAAATGGGGGGATCTATGGCTACACCTTC. Translation: CASGLVNGGIYGYTF.

Here the CDR3 DNA reads TGTGCCAGTAGTAGAGGACTAGCACGGGAGCAGTTCTTC. As protein: CASSRGLAREQFF. This chain connects TRBV19 to TRBJ2-1; 8 bases are shared with TRBD2. Germline V gene lookup returns CDR1 LNHDA and CDR2 SQIVND (reference sequence). The junction had 6 bases not matched to a gene; V was cut back by 4 bases and J by 10 bases. The CDR3 runs to 13 residues. Variable domain in full (rest from reference TRBV19 and TRBJ2-1): DGGITQSPKYLFRKEGQNVTLSCEQNLNHDAMYWYRQDPGQGLRLIYYSQIVNDFQKGDIAEGYSVSREKKESFPLTVTSAQKNPTAFYLCASSRGLAREQFFGPGTRLTVL.

The gene calls are TRBV7-2 and TRBJ1-1, with unresolved D. This CDR3 is built from 14 residues. CDR1 SGHTA and CDR2 FQGNSA come from the germline V gene. V lost 5 bases, J lost 1 base, and 11 bases lay in between. CDR3 nucleotides: TGTGCCAGCAGCCCCCGGGCGGGGAACACTGAAGCTTTCTTT. Translated: CASSPRAGNTEAFF.

The J gene is TRBJ1-6, the V gene TRBV27; 7 bases fit TRBD1. Germline loops: CDR1 MNHEY, CDR2 SMNVEV (reference sequence). This CDR3 region has 17 residues. Germline trimming cut 5 bases from V and 4 bases from J; bases unmatched to any gene: 11. The CDR3 DNA sequence: TGTGCCAGCAGTGACCCAACAGGGGAGGAATATAATTCACCCCTCCACTTT. This codes for CASSDPTGEEYNSPLHF.

The chain has TRBV7-2 and TRBJ1-2, with 7 bases identical to TRBD1. Germline CDR1 and CDR2: SGHTA and FQGNSA. J lost 5 bases, V lost 6 bases, and 9 bases had no gene match. This CDR3 spans 14 amino acids. CDR3 DNA: TGTGCCAGCAGTTTCACAGGGGTTTTATATGGCTACACCTTC. Its protein product is CASSFTGVLYGYTF.

The CDR3 protein is CASSYSRETQYF. CDR3 nucleotide sequence: TGTGCCAGCAGTTACTCACGGGAGACCCAGTACTTC. This rearrangement joins TRBV6-5 to TRBJ2-5; no reliable D call. Trimming shortened V by 0 bases and J by 5 bases, and 4 bases separated the two germline ends. This CDR3 is 12 amino acids long. Germline CDR1 is MNHEY and CDR2 is SVGAGI.

The rearrangement links TRBV10-3 to TRBJ1-2; 8 positions match TRBD1. V trimming: 4 bases; J trimming: 9 bases; junction bases outside the gene matches: 10. This CDR3 comprises 14 residues. CDR1 is ENHRY and CDR2 is SYGVKD in the germline V gene. This CDR3 reads CAISVLGTGQSYTF. The DNA for the CDR3 is TGTGCCATCAGTGTCCTCGGGACAGGTCAAAGCTACACCTTC.

This rearrangement joins TRBV25-1 to TRBJ1-4; 9 bases are shared with TRBD1. The CDR3 contains 14 residues. Germline CDR1 MGHDK, CDR2 SYGVNS. The V gene end was trimmed by 5 bases and the J gene end by 7 bases; junction bases not matched to a gene: 5. The CDR3 loop reads CASSRGQGGEKLFF. CDR3 bases: TGTGCCAGCAGTCGGGGACAGGGTGGTGAAAAACTGTTTTTT.

CDR3 sequence (DNA): TGTGCCAGCAGCTTAGCGACAGGGGAGGGCACAGATACGCAGTATTTT. Its translation is CASSLATGEGTDTQYF. The chain is built from TRBV7-8 and TRBJ2-3, with 8 nucleotides matching TRBD1. Germline CDR1 is SGHVS and CDR2 is FQNEAQ. The V segment lost 0 bases and the J segment 1 base; nucleotides outside the gene matches: 3. There are 16 residues in the CDR3.